Listed below are T cell receptor beta chains from one sample, sequenced in a study of blood T cell repertoires in COVID-19. Sequenced by immunoSEQ multiplex PCR; TCRdb stores in-frame clones only, minus some. Among about 150,000 clones listed, around 73% were seen once. The specimen was peripheral blood. These receptors were obtained from a man in his 60s who had recovered from COVID-19. Each CDR3 is given with its conserved first and last residue. D genes are given only for firm matches. A clone size is listed for some rows: how often the clone was seen (once, few, many), or a class if it is expanded.

D: NA; V: TRBV5-4; J: TRBJ2-7; size: NA; CDR3: CASSREGGAHYEQYF; DNA: TGTGCCAGCAGCCGGGAAGGAGGCGCTCACTACGAGCAGTACTTC
D: NA; V: TRBV3-1/TRBV3-2; J: TRBJ2-7; size: NA; CDR3: CASSQTSSYEQYF; DNA: TGTGCCAGCAGCCAGACTAGCTCCTACGAGCAGTACTTC
D: TRBD1; V: TRBV24-1; J: TRBJ2-1; size: NA; CDR3: CATSDPTGTSYNEQFF; DNA: TGTGCCACCAGTGACCCGACAGGGACCTCCTACAATGAGCAGTTCTTC
D: NA; V: TRBV15; J: TRBJ1-6; size: many; CDR3: CATSSDSIVNSPLHF; DNA: TGTGCCACCAGCAGTGACAGCATAGTAAATTCACCCCTCCACTTT
D: NA; V: TRBV4-3; J: TRBJ1-5; size: NA; CDR3: CASSPQGTGQPQHF; DNA: TGCGCCAGCAGCCCACAGGGAACGGGTCAGCCCCAGCATTTT
D: NA; V: TRBV15; J: TRBJ1-5; size: many; CDR3: CATSREAGLSQPQHF; DNA: TGTGCCACCAGCAGAGAGGCGGGTCTGAGTCAGCCCCAGCATTTT
D: TRBD2; V: TRBV7-8; J: TRBJ2-1; size: NA; CDR3: CASSSWTSGPNYNEQFF; DNA: TGTGCCAGCAGCTCTTGGACTAGCGGGCCTAACTACAATGAGCAGTTCTTC
D: NA; V: TRBV30; J: TRBJ2-5; size: NA; CDR3: CAWSWRAVETQYF; DNA: TGTGCCTGGAGTTGGAGGGCCGTAGAGACCCAGTACTTC
D: TRBD1; V: TRBV28; J: TRBJ2-7; size: NA; CDR3: CASRRQGSSYEQYF; DNA: TGTGCCAGCAGGAGACAGGGGAGCTCCTACGAGCAGTACTTC
D: NA; V: TRBV28; J: TRBJ1-1; size: NA; CDR3: CASSPRQMNTEAFF; DNA: TGTGCCAGCAGTCCCAGACAGATGAACACTGAAGCTTTCTTT
D: TRBD2; V: TRBV24-1; J: TRBJ2-7; size: NA; CDR3: CATSDSRTSGHYEQYF; DNA: TGTGCCACCAGTGATTCCCGGACTAGCGGACACTACGAGCAGTACTTC
D: NA; V: TRBV6-6; J: TRBJ2-7; size: NA; CDR3: CASSSRVTYEQYF; DNA: TGTGCCAGCAGTTCCAGGGTAACCTACGAGCAGTACTTC
D: TRBD1; V: TRBV19; J: TRBJ2-3; size: few; CDR3: CASSPRTGSIFSTDTQYF; DNA: TGTGCCAGTAGTCCCAGGACAGGATCGATTTTTAGCACAGATACGCAGTATTTT
D: TRBD1; V: TRBV28; J: TRBJ2-5; size: NA; CDR3: CASSHGTGGGETQYF; DNA: TGTGCCAGCAGTCACGGGACAGGGGGCGGAGAGACCCAGTACTTC
D: NA; V: TRBV5-1; J: TRBJ1-2; size: NA; CDR3: CASSPRTELSYGYTF; DNA: TGCGCCAGCAGCCCCCGGACAGAGCTATCCTATGGCTACACCTTC
D: NA; V: TRBV28; J: TRBJ1-1; size: NA; CDR3: CASSLPGTRNTEAFF; DNA: TGTGCCAGCAGTTTACCCGGGACAAGGAACACTGAAGCTTTCTTT